This T cell receptor (beta chain) was identified in a study of blood T cells in healthy people across ages. Findings and caveats of the study: Total diversity from one million sequenced T cells was likely underestimated.

PCR was performed a second time for roughly 7 to 11 cycles using a sample-barcoded 5' primer and a J-beta primer mix. A minimum of 2.5 million CDR3-containing paired-end reads was obtained for each sample. Each CDR3 protein gets one entry after TCRdb re-called the 5' RACE reads with MiXCR. The data hold approximately 830,000 distinct CDR3 sequences, with about 59% observed a single time. Details on this clonotype: What it binds is not known.

The CDR3 totals 15 residues. Germline V gene lookup returns CDR1 SGHRS and CDR2 YFSETQ. Trimming removed 4 bases from V and 0 bases from J, with 11 bases in between. Sequencing used blood. The chain recombines TRBV5-1 with TRBJ2-1; possible D gene TRBD1, 5 bases. This sequence was found in a man in his thirties or forties in good health. The CDR3 loop is CASSPKGNSYNEQFF. The CDR3 nucleotides are TGCGCCAGCAGCCCGAAGGGGAACTCCTACAATGAGCAGTTCTTC. Full variable domain (remainder filled in from reference TRBV5-1 and TRBJ2-1): KAGVTQTPRYLIKTRGQQVTLSCSPISGHRSVSWYQQTPGQGLQFLFEYFSETQRNKGNFPGRFSGRQFSNSRSEMNVSTLELGDSALYLCASSPKGNSYNEQFFGPGTRLTVL.